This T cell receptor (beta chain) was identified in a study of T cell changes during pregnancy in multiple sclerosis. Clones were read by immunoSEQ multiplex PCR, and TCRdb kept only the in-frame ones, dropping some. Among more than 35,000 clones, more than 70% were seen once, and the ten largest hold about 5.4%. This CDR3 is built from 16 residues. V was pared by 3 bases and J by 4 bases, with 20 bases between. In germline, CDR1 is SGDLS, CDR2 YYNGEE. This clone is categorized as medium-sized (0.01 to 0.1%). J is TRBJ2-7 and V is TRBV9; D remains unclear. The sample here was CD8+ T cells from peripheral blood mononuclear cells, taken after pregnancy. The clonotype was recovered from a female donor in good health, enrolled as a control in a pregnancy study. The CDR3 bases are TGTGCCAGCAGCGCCACACCCCGACTGGCTCATTACGAGCAGTACTTC. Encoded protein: CASSATPRLAHYEQYF.